These 23 T cell receptor beta chains originate from one sample sequenced in a study of post-analysis software for immune sequencing data. No antigen has been identified for these receptors. Tagging with unique molecular identifiers was a feature of the TCR beta cDNA libraries. TCRdb reanalysed the PCR reads using MiXCR and keeps one entry per CDR3 protein. The table includes roughly 620,000 distinct CDR3 sequences, about 40% detected once. Overall study results and limits: TRBV5-6, TRBV5-1 and TRBV20-1 were among a handful of TRBV segments more frequent in patients than controls.

Sequences were obtained from blood. Receptors were obtained from a girl aged 10 to 17 with multiple sclerosis.

The chain employs TRBV2 and TRBJ2-7, with 11 bases lining up with TRBD1. TRBJ2-5 explains the end of the DNA better; the J call may be wrong. Germline CDR1 and CDR2: SNHLY and FYNNEI. The CDR3 contains 14 residues. CDR3 amino acids: CASSGDRGIETQYF. CDR3 DNA sequence: TGTGCCAGCAGTGGGGACAGGGGGATCGAGACCCAGTACTTC.

This clonotype was seen a handful of times. The V gene is TRBV10-3, the J gene TRBJ2-7; TRBD2 agrees at 7 bases. The V and J ends lost 3 bases and 6 bases, in that order; junction bases with no gene match: 8. Germline CDR1 reads ENHRY; CDR2 reads SYGVKD. The CDR3 has 14 residues. DNA for the CDR3: TGTGCCATCAGTGACCGCCGGGACTATGGCGAGCAGTACTTC. Encoded protein: CAISDRRDYGEQYF.

This clonotype appeared a single time. The V call is TRBV10-3, the J call TRBJ1-1; D is uncertain. CDR1 and CDR2 from the germline V gene are ENHRY and SYGVKD. Deletions cut 10 bases from V and 1 base from J, with 13 bases between. The CDR3 has 13 amino acids. CDR3 bases: TGTGCCAGCGGGCCCGCTGAGAACACTGAAGCTTTCTTT. Translated: CASGPAENTEAFF.

This clonotype was picked up a small number of times. The chain links TRBV29-1 to TRBJ2-5; 9 bases are shared with TRBD1. The CDR3 sequence is 14 residues long. Germline CDR1 is SQVTM and CDR2 is ANQGSEA. V shed 5 bases, J shed 2 bases, and the junction held 6 bases outside the gene matches. CDR3 amino acids: CSVSTGQGQETQYF. The DNA for the CDR3 is TGCAGCGTTTCCACAGGACAGGGGCAAGAGACCCAGTACTTC.

The genes are TRBV12-3 or TRBV12-4 and TRBJ2-3; the D gene is possibly TRBD2 (5 bases). The CDR3 is 16 amino acids. V was trimmed by 6 bases and J by 7 bases, leaving 23 bases between them. The CDR3 is CASRPGRRADRHTQYF. The CDR3 coding sequence is TGTGCCAGCAGGCCCGGAAGGCGGGCCGACCGCCATACGCAGTATTTT.

This chain links TRBV13 with TRBJ2-7; either TRBD1 or TRBD2 may supply D (5 bases each). CDR1 is PRHDT and CDR2 is FYEKMQ in the germline V gene (reference sequence). V gave up 2 bases and J gave up 7 bases, with 15 bases separating them. This CDR3 is built from 14 residues. The CDR3 sequence: CASSLTHTEGEQYF. For the CDR3, the DNA is TGTGCCAGCAGCTTAACGCACACCGAGGGGGAGCAGTACTTC.

The rearrangement joins TRBV29-1 to TRBJ2-1; D unclear. The germline CDR1 and CDR2 sequences are SQVTM and ANQGSEA. V was clipped by 6 bases and J by 3 bases, with 6 bases between them. CDR3 size: 11 residues. CDR3 coding DNA: TGCAGCGTGACTCACTACAATGAGCAGTTCTTC. This encodes CSVTHYNEQFF.

The chain carries TRBV6-5 and TRBJ2-3; D unresolved. CDR1 and CDR2 from the germline V gene are MNHEY and SVGAGI. The CDR3 spans 13 residues. Deletions cut 1 base from V and 6 bases from J, with 8 bases between. The DNA of the CDR3 is TGTGCCAGCAGTTACTTGGGGAAGGATACGCAGTATTTT. Protein sequence: CASSYLGKDTQYF.

The chain combines TRBV4-2 with TRBJ2-3; 8 nucleotides align to TRBD2. Per the germline V gene, CDR1 is LGHNA and CDR2 is YNFKEQ. The CDR3 extends over 17 amino acids. V was pared by 4 bases and J by 6 bases, with 15 bases of the junction left unmatched. The CDR3 sequence: CASSPGPAGALMDTQYF. The CDR3 DNA follows: TGTGCCAGCAGCCCCGGGCCAGCGGGGGCCCTCATGGATACGCAGTATTTT.

V gene TRBV9 combines with J gene TRBJ2-6; possibly TRBD2 for D (6 bases). V was shortened by 3 bases and J by 11 bases, with 15 bases between the two germline ends. CDR1 is SGDLS and CDR2 is YYNGEE in the germline V gene. This CDR3 is 14 amino acids long. The CDR3 protein is CASSGAGRSDVLTF. The CDR3 DNA follows: TGTGCCAGCAGCGGCGCGGGACGGAGCGACGTCCTGACTTTC.

The gene calls are TRBV5-1 and TRBJ2-1; 7 positions agree with TRBD2. The CDR3 covers 15 residues. The germline CDR1 and CDR2 sequences are SGHRS and YFSETQ. J gave up 8 bases and V 2 bases, and 10 bases lay outside the gene matches. CDR3 region: CASSLRLGRGDEQFF. The CDR3 region has the DNA TGCGCCAGCAGCTTAAGATTAGGGAGGGGCGATGAGCAGTTCTTC.

There are many counts of this clonotype. V and J are TRBV28 and TRBJ2-3; TRBD2 matches at 7 bases. The V gene's germline CDR1 is MDHEN and CDR2 SYDVKM. Losses at the gene ends were 8 bases for V and 6 bases for J; bases not matched to a gene: 14. The CDR3 totals 15 residues. The CDR3 sequence: CASSSASGITDTQYF. The CDR3 coding sequence is TGTGCCAGCTCTTCGGCCAGCGGGATTACCGATACGCAGTATTTT.

This clonotype was detected only a few times. The chain joins TRBV6-6 to TRBJ1-2; possibly TRBD1 for D (5 bases). This CDR3 has 16 residues. Germline V lookup: CDR1 MNHNY, CDR2 SVGAGI (reference sequence). V was clipped by 2 bases and J by 2 bases, with 15 bases between them. As DNA, the CDR3 is TGTGCCAGCAGTTACCGAAATTCAGGGACGAACTATGGCTACACCTTC. Protein: CASSYRNSGTNYGYTF.

On this clonotype itself: As the CDR3 is not closed by the conserved phenylalanine or tryptophan, this likely results from a read error. The V call is TRBV5-1, the J call TRBJ2-5, with D maybe TRBD2 (6 bases). CDR3 size: 15 residues. Germline loops: CDR1 SGHRS, CDR2 YFSETQ. CDR3 DNA sequence: TGCGCCTGCAGCGACACCGGGAGTCTAGGGGAGACCCAGTACTCC. Protein product: CACSDTGSLGETQYS.

This clonotype came up a few times. The V call is TRBV29-1, the J call TRBJ1-2; D call uncertain. V lost 4 bases and J lost 0, with 9 bases in between. This CDR3 region has 13 residues. CDR1 is SQVTM, CDR2 ANQGSEA, per germline. The CDR3 bases are TGCAGCGTTGGGGCCGCTGCTAACTATGGCTACACCTTC. It specifies CSVGAAANYGYTF.

The rearrangement joins TRBV28 to TRBJ2-1; no reliable D call. This CDR3 contains 19 residues. V was clipped by 7 bases and J by 0 bases, with 25 bases between them. The germline gives CDR1 MDHEN, CDR2 SYDVKM. This chain's CDR3 is CASTSFWSRTESSYNEQFF. CDR3 DNA: TGTGCCAGCACTTCTTTTTGGTCCAGGACGGAGAGCTCCTACAATGAGCAGTTCTTC.

This clonotype was picked up a small number of times. This chain connects TRBV24-1 to TRBJ2-1; TRBD2 matches at 10 bases. CDR1 is KGHDR and CDR2 is SFDVKD in the germline V gene. The V and J ends lost 4 bases and 0 bases, in that order; junction bases with no gene match: 11. This CDR3 has 19 residues. The CDR3 nucleotides read TGTGCCACCAGTGACCAAACAGGGACTAGCGAAAGCTCCTACAATGAGCAGTTCTTC. Encoded protein: CATSDQTGTSESSYNEQFF.

The chain links TRBV28 to TRBJ2-7; 11 bases match TRBD1. This CDR3 has 15 amino acids. Per germline, CDR1 MDHEN and CDR2 SYDVKM. V lost 1 base and J lost 3; bases outside the gene matches: 2. The CDR3 here is CASSLSDRGRYEQYF. The DNA of the CDR3 is TGTGCCAGCAGTTTATCGGACAGGGGGCGCTACGAGCAGTACTTC.

This clonotype was seen more than once but under ten times. V and J are TRBV7-9 and TRBJ2-3; 8 bases are a match to TRBD2. V gave up 6 bases and J gave up 3 bases; unmatched junction bases: 11. This CDR3 has 16 amino acids. Looked up from germline, CDR1 is SEHNR and CDR2 is FQNEAQ (reference sequence). The CDR3 region has the DNA TGTGCCAGCAGTCGGACACTAGCGGAAAGTACAGATACGCAGTATTTT. Translation: CASSRTLAESTDTQYF.

This clonotype was picked up a small number of times. CDR3 in amino acids: CASREGGTEAFF. As DNA, the CDR3 is TGTGCCAGCAGGGAGGGGGGCACTGAAGCTTTCTTT. The rearrangement uses TRBV27 and TRBJ1-1; the D gene is possibly TRBD1 (6 bases). This CDR3 spans 12 amino acids. V was cut by 6 bases and J by 4 bases, with 9 bases left in between. Germline V gives CDR1 MNHEY, CDR2 SMNVEV (reference sequence).

There are a few counts of this clonotype. The chain joins TRBV29-1 to TRBJ2-1; TRBD1 is a possible D gene (7 bases). This CDR3 has 14 amino acids. V lost 7 bases and J 7 bases, leaving 20 bases between the germline ends. Germline-derived CDR1 and CDR2 are SQVTM and ANQGSEA. The DNA of the CDR3 is TGCAGCGCCGAGGGGCAGGGGGGTTGGAATGAGCAGTTCTTC. Its translation: CSAEGQGGWNEQFF.

This sequence joins TRBV6-2 or TRBV6-3 and TRBJ2-1, with TRBD2 as a possible D gene (6 bases). Germline V gene sequence: CDR1 MNHEY, CDR2 SVGEGT. The CDR3 contains 13 residues. Trimming pared 4 bases from V and 9 bases from J, leaving 13 bases between. The CDR3 bases are TGTGCCAGCAGTTTGGGGGAGGTTGGTGAGCAGTTCTTC. This encodes CASSLGEVGEQFF.

J is TRBJ2-1 and V is TRBV5-1; TRBD2 agrees at 7 bases. V dropped 10 bases and J dropped 7; count of bases not matched to a gene: 8. Germline CDR1 is SGHRS and CDR2 is YFSETQ. This CDR3 contains 12 residues. The CDR3 DNA follows: TGCGCCGGGGCGGGAGATGGAAATGAGCAGTTCTTC. Residues: CAGAGDGNEQFF.